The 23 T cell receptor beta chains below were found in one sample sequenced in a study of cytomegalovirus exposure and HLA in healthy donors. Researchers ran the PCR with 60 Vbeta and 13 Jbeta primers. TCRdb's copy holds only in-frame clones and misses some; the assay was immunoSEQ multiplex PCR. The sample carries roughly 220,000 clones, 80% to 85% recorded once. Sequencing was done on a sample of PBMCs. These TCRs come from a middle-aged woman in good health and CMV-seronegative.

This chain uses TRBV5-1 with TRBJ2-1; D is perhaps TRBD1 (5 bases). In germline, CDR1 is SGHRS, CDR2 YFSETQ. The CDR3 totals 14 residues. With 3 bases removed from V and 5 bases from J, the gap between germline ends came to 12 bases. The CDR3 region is CASSSYTQDNEQFF. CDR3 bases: TGCGCCAGCAGCTCGTATACACAGGACAATGAGCAGTTCTTC. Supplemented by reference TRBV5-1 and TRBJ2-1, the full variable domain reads KAGVTQTPRYLIKTRGQQVTLSCSPISGHRSVSWYQQTPGQGLQFLFEYFSETQRNKGNFPGRFSGRQFSNSRSEMNVSTLELGDSALYLCASSSYTQDNEQFFGPGTRLTVL.

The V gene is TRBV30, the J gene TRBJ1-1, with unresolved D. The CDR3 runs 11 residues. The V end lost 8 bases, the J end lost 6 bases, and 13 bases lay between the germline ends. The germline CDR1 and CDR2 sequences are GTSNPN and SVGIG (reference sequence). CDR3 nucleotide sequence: TGTGCCGGAGGTGGAAGGTCTGAAGCTTTCTTT. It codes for CAGGGRSEAFF.

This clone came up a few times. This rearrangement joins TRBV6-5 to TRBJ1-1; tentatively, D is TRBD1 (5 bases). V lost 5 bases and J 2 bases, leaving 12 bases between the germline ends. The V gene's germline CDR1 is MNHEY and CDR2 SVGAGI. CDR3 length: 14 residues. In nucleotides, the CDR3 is TGTGCCAGCAGTCCGGAGGGGAGAAACACTGAAGCTTTCTTT. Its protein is CASSPEGRNTEAFF.

Here the CDR3 DNA reads TGTGCCAGCAGCTCGGGACAGCCCACTAGCGGGAGAAGCAATGAGCAGTTCTTC. It yields the protein CASSSGQPTSGRSNEQFF. V usage is TRBV7-3 and J usage is TRBJ2-1; TRBD2 matches at 11 bases. Germline assignment: CDR1 SGHTA and CDR2 FQGTGA. This CDR3 has 18 residues. V shed 4 bases and J 6 bases; nucleotides not matched to a gene: 14.

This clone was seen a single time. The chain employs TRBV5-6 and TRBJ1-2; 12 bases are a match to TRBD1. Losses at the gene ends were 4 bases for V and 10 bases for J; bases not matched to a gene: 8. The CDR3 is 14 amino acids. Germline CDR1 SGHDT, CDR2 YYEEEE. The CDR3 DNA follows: TGTGCCAGCAGCGGGGGGGACAGGGGGCGGCTCTACACCTTC. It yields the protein CASSGGDRGRLYTF. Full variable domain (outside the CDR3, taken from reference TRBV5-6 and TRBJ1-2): DAGVTQSPTHLIKTRGQQVTLRCSPKSGHDTVSWYQQALGQGPQFIFQYYEEEERQRGNFPDRFSGHQFPNYSSELNVNALLLGDSALYLCASSGGDRGRLYTFGSGTRLTVV.

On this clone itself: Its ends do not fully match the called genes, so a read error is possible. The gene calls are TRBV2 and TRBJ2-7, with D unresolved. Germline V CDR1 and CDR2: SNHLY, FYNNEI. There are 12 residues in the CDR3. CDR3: CASSESVRGSRF. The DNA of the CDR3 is TGTGCCAGCAGTGAATCGGTCAGAGGCAGTCGCTTC.

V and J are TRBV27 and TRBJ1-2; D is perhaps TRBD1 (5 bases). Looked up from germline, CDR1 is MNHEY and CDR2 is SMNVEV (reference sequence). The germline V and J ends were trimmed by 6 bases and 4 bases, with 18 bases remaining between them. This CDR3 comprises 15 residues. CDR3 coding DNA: TGTGCCAGCAGATCCCAGGGTAATCCCTTCTATGGCTACACCTTC. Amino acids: CASRSQGNPFYGYTF.

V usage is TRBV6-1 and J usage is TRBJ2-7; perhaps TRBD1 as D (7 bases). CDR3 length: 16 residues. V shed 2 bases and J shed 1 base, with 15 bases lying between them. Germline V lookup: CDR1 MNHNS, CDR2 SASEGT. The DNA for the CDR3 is TGTGCCAGCAGTGAAAGGTATGCGGGACAGTCCTACGAGCAGTACTTC. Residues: CASSERYAGQSYEQYF.

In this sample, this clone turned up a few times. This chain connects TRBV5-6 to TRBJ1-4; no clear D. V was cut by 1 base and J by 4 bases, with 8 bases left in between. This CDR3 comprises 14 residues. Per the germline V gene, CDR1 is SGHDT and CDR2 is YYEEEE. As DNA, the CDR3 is TGTGCCAGCAGCTTGCGCCCACTTAATGAAAAACTGTTTTTT. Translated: CASSLRPLNEKLFF.

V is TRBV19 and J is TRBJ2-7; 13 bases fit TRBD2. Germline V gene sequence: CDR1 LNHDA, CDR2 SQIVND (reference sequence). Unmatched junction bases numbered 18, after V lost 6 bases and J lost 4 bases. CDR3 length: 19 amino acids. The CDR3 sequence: CASSPFTTTTSGRAYEQYF. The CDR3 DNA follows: TGTGCCAGTAGCCCGTTCACAACCACTACTAGCGGGAGGGCGTACGAGCAGTACTTC.

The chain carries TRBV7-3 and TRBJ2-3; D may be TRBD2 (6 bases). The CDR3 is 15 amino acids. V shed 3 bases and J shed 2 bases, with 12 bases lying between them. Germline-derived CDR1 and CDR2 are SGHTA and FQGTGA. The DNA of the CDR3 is TGTGCCAGCAGCTTCAGCGGGTTCTCCACAGATACGCAGTATTTT. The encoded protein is CASSFSGFSTDTQYF.

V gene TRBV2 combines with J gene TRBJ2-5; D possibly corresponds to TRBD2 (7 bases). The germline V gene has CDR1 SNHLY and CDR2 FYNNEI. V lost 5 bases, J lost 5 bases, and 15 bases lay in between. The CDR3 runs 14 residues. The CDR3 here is CASSLGGARETQYF. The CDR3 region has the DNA TGTGCCAGCAGTCTGGGGGGGGCGCGGGAGACCCAGTACTTC.

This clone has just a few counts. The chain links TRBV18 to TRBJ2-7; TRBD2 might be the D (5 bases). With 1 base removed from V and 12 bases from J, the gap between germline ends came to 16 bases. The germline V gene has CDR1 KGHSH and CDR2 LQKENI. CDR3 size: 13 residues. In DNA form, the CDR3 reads TGTGCCAGCTCACCACTTGAGGGTCCAGGCACGTACTTC. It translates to CASSPLEGPGTYF.

The CDR3 nucleotides are TGTGCCAGCAGCTACGGGAGCTCGGGATACGAGCAGTACTTC. This codes for CASSYGSSGYEQYF. V is TRBV27 and J is TRBJ2-7, with TRBD2 as a possible D gene (6 bases). This CDR3 is built from 14 residues. The V gene's germline CDR1 is MNHEY and CDR2 SMNVEV (reference sequence). V was pared by 6 bases and J by 4 bases, with 16 bases between.

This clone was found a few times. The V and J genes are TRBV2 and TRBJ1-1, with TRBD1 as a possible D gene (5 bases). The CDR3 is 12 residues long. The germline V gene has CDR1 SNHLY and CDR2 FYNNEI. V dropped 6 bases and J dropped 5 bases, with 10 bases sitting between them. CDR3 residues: CASRAGNTEAFF. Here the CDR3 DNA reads TGTGCCAGCAGGGCAGGGAATACTGAAGCTTTCTTT.

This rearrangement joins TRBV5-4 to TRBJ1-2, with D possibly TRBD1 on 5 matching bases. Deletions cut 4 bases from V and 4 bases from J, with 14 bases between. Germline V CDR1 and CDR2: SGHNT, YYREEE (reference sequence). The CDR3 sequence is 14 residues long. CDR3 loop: CASSVDIRGYGYTF. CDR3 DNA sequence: TGTGCCAGCAGCGTGGACATACGCGGCTATGGCTACACCTTC.

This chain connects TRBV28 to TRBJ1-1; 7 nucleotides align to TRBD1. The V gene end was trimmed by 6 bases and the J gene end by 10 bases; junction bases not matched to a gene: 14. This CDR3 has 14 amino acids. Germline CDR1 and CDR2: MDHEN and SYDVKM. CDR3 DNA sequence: TGTGCCAGCAGCGAAGACAGGGCTTTTGGGCGAGCTTTCTTT. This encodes CASSEDRAFGRAFF.

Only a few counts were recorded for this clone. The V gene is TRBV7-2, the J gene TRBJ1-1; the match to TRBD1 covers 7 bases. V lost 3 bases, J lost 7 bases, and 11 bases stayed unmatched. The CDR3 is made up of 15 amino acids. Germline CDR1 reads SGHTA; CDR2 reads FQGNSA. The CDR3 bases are TGTGCCAGCAGCTTGGAGGGGGCCCGGTATAGTGAAGCTTTCTTT. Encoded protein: CASSLEGARYSEAFF.

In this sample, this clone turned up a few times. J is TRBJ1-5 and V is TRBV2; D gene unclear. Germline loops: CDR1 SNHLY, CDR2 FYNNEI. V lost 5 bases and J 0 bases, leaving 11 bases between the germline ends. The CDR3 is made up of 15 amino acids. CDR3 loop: CASSIQSNSNQPQHF. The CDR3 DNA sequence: TGTGCCAGCAGTATACAGTCGAATAGCAATCAGCCCCAGCATTTT.

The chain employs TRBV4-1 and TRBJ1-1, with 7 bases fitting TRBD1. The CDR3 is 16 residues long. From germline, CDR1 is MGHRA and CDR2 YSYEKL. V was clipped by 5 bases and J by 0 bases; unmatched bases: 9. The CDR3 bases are TGCGCCAGCAGCAAAAGTCCGGACAGGTTGAACACTGAAGCTTTCTTT. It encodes CASSKSPDRLNTEAFF.

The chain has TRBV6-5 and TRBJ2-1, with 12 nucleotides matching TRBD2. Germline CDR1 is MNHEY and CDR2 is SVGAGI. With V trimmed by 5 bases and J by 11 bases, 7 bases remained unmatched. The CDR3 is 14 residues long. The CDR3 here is CASSTTSGSFKQFF. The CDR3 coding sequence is TGTGCCAGCAGTACGACTAGCGGGAGTTTTAAGCAGTTCTTC.

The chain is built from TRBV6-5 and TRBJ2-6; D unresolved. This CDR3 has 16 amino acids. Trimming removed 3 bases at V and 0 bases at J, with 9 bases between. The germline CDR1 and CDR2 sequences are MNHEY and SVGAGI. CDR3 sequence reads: CASSYEPFSGANVLTF. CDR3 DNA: TGTGCCAGCAGTTATGAGCCATTCTCTGGGGCCAACGTCCTGACTTTC.

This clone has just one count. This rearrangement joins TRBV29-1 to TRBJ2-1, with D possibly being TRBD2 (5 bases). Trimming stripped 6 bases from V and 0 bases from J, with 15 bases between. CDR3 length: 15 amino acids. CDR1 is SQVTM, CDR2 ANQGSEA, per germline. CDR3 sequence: CSVGERSYSYNEQFF. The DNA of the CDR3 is TGCAGCGTCGGAGAGCGGAGTTACTCCTACAATGAGCAGTTCTTC.